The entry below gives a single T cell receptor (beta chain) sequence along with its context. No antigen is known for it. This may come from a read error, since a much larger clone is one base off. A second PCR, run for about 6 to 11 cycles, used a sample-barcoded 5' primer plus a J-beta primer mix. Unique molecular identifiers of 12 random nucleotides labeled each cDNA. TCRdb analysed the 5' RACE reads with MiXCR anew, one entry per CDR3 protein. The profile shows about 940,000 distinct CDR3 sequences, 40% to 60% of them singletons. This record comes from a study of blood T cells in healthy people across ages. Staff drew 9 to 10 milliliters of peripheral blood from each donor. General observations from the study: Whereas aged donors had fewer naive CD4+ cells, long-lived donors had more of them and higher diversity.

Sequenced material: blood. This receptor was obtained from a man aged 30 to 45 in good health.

The CDR3 here is CASSPPPGLVFSQQFF. CDR3 nucleotide sequence: TGTGCCAGCAGCCCACCCCCGGGACTAGTATTCAGTCAGCAGTTCTTC. The chain combines TRBV5-6 with TRBJ2-1, with 8 bases matching TRBD2. Germline CDR1 reads SGHDT; CDR2 reads YYEEEE. The CDR3 is made up of 16 amino acids. The V and J ends lost 4 bases and 11 bases, in that order; junction bases with no gene match: 17.